This TCR beta chain stems from a study of blood T cell repertoires in COVID-19. Study-wide context: Samples taken during acute and convalescent COVID-19 were collected in the United States, Italy and Spain.

Clones were read by immunoSEQ multiplex PCR, and TCRdb kept only the in-frame ones, dropping some. Here the sample spans fewer than 80,000 clones, 80% to 95% being singletons. V shed 2 bases and J shed 2 bases, with 22 bases lying between them. The CDR3 length is 17 residues. The germline CDR1 and CDR2 sequences are GTSNPN and SVGIG (reference sequence). The receptor comes from a human donor in a cohort sampled during active COVID-19. Source material: peripheral blood. The chain has TRBV30 and TRBJ2-7; maybe TRBD1 (6 bases). The CDR3 DNA reads as TGTGCCTGGAGTTCTCTCACTCCGGGACATCCCACCTACGAGCAGTACTTC. As protein: CAWSSLTPGHPTYEQYF.